This TCR beta chain was profiled in a study of T cell repertoires in cytomegalovirus infection. This clonotype has only a few counts. TCRdb re-called the reads with MiXCR, one entry per CDR3 protein. The profile shows 290,000 or so distinct CDR3 sequences, over 20% of them singletons. Trimming removed 7 bases from V and 1 base from J; junction bases left unmatched: 3. Germline lookup yields CDR1 MNHNS and CDR2 SASEGT. The CDR3 extends over 14 amino acids. The clonotype originates from a human donor in good health (CMV status not recorded). Some clones in this sample may be carry-over from other donors' samples. Sequencing was done on a sample of PBMCs. This chain uses TRBV6-1 with TRBJ2-2; 7 positions agree with TRBD1. The CDR3 loop is CASNRQGNTGELFF. The CDR3 region has the DNA TGTGCCAGCAACCGACAGGGGAACACCGGGGAGCTGTTTTTT.